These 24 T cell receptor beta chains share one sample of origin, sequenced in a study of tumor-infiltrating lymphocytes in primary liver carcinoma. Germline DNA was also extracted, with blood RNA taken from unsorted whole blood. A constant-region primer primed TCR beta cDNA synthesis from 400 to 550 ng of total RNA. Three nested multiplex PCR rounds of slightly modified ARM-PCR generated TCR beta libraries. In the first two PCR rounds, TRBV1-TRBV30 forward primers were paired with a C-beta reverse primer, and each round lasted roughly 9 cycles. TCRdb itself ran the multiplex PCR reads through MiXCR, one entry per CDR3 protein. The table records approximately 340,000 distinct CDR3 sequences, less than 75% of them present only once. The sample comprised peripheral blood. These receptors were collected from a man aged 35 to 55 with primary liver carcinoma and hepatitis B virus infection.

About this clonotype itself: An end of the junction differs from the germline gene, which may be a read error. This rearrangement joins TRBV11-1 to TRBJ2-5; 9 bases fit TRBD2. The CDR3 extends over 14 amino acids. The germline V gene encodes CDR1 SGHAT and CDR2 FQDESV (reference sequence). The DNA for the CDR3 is TGTACCAGCAGCAAAAGACTAGCGGCAGAGACCCAGCACTTC. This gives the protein CTSSKRLAAETQHF.

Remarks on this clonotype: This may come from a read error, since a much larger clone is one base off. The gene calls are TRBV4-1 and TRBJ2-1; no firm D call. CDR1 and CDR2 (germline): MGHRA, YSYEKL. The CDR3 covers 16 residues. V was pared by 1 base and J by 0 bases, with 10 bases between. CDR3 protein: CASSQVEVSSYNEQFF. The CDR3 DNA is TGCGCCAGCAGCCAAGTAGAGGTAAGCTCCTACAATGAGCAGTTCTTC.

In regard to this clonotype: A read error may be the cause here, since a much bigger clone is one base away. The CDR3 bases are TGCGCCTGCAGCCAGGCGGGACAGATGGGGTATGGCTACACCTTC. Its protein is CACSQAGQMGYGYTF. This chain links TRBV4-3 with TRBJ1-2, with 7 bases fitting TRBD1. Germline values: CDR1 LGHNA, CDR2 YSLEER. The CDR3 extends over 15 amino acids.

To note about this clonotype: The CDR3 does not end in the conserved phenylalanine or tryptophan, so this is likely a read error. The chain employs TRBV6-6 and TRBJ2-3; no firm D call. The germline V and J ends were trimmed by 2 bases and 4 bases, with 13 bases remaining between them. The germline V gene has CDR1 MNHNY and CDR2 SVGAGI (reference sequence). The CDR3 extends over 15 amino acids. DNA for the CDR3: TGTGCCAGCAGTTACAACCCCGGGCTTTCAGATACGCAGTATCTT. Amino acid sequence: CASSYNPGLSDTQYL.

This CDR3 is CASSLGSLHEQYF. The CDR3 bases are TGCGCCAGCAGCTTGGGGAGTTTACACGAGCAGTACTTC. This rearrangement joins TRBV5-1 to TRBJ2-7; D unclear. Looked up from germline, CDR1 is SGHRS and CDR2 is YFSETQ. V lost 0 bases and J lost 5, with 9 bases in between. The CDR3 extends over 13 amino acids.

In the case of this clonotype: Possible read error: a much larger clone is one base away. CDR3 in DNA: TGTGCCAGGAGTTACCTTTCGCGCCCTAGGGACGAGCAGTACTTC. Translated, it gives CARSYLSRPRDEQYF. The rearrangement uses TRBV6-6 and TRBJ2-7; D uncertain. In germline, CDR1 is MNHNY, CDR2 SVGAGI (reference sequence). The CDR3 runs 15 residues.

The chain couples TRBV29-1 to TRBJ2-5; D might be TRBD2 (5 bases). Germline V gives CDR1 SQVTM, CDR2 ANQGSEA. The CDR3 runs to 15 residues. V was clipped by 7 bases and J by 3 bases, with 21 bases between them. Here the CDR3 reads CSAEWGDGVKETQYF. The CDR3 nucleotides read TGCAGCGCTGAGTGGGGAGACGGCGTAAAAGAGACCCAGTACTTC.

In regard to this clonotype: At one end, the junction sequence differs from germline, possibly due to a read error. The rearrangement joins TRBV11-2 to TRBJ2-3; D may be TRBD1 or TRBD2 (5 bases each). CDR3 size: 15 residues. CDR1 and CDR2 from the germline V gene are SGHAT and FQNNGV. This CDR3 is CASCLERGTTDTQYF. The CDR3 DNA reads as TGTGCCAGCTGCTTAGAGCGAGGGACCACAGATACGCAGTATTTT.

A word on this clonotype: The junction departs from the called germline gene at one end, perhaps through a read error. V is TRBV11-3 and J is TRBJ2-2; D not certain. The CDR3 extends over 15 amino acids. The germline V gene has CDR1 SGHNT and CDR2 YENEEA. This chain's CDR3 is CASNLEGRPSGELFF. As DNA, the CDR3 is TGTGCCAGCAACTTAGAAGGCCGGCCCTCCGGGGAGCTGTTTTTT.

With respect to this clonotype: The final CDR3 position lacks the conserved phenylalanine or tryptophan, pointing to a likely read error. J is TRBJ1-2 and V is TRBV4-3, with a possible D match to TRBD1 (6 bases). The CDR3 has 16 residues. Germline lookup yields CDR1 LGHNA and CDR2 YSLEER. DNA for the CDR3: TGCGCCAGTAGCCAAGCGAAGGGGGGGGCCCCAGATGGCTACACCCTC. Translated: CASSQAKGGAPDGYTL.

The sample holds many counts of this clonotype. In DNA, the CDR3 is TGTGCCAGCAGTTACGGTGGGCATTCACCCCTCCACTTT. Amino acids: CASSYGGHSPLHF. The V and J genes are TRBV6-6 and TRBJ1-6; D unresolved. Trimming shortened V by 2 bases and J by 8 bases, and 7 bases separated the two germline ends. The length of the CDR3 is 13 residues. Germline values: CDR1 MNHNY, CDR2 SVGAGI (reference sequence).

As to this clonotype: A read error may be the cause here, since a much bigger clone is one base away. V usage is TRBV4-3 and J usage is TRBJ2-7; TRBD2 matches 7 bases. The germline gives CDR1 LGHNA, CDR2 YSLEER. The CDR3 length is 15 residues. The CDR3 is CASSQAREAAYEQHF. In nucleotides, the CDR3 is TGCGCCAGCAGCCAAGCTCGGGAGGCAGCCTACGAGCAGCACTTC.

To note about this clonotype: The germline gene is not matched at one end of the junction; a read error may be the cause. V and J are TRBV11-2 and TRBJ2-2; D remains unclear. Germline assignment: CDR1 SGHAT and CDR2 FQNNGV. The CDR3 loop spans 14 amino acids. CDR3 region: CASSLAGVTVELFF. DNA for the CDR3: TGTGCCAGCAGTCTTGCCGGAGTAACCGTGGAGCTGTTTTTT.

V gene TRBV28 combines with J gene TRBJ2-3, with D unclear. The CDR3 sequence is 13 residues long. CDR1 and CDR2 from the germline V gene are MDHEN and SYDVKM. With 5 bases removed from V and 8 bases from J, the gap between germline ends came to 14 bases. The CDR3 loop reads CASSHIREGTQYF. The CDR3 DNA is TGTGCCAGCAGTCACATTAGGGAAGGTACGCAGTATTTT.

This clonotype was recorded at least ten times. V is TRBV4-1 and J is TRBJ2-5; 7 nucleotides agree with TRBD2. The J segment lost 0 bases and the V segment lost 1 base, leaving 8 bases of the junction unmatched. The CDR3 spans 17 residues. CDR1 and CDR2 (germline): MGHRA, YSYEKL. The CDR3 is CASSQVLTAGHQETQYF. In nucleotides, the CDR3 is TGCGCCAGCAGCCAAGTTTTGACAGCGGGACACCAAGAGACCCAGTACTTC.

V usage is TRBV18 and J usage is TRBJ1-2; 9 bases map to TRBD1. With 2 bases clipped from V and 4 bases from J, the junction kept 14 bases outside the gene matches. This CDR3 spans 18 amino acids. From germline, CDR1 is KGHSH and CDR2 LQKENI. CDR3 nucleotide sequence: TGTGCCAGCTCACCAAACATAAACCCGGGACAGGGTACCTATGGCTACACCTTC. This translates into CASSPNINPGQGTYGYTF.

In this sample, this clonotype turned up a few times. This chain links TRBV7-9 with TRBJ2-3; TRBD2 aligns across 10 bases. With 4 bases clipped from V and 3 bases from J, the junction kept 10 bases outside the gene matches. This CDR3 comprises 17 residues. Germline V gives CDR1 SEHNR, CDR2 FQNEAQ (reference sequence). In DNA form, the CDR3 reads TGTGCCAGCAGCTCGGAGCGGGAGGGGCCGTGGACAGATACGCAGTATTTT. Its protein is CASSSEREGPWTDTQYF.

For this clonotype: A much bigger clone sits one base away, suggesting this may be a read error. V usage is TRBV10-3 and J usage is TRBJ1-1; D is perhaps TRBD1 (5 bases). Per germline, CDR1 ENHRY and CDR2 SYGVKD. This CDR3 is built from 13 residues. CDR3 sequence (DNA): TGTGTCATCAGTGGGGGGAAGGGCACTGAAGCTTTCTTT. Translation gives CVISGGKGTEAFF.

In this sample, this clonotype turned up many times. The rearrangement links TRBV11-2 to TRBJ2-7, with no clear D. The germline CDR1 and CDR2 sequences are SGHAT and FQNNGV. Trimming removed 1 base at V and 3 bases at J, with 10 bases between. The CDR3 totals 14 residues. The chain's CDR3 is CASSLGTPDYEQYF. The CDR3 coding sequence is TGTGCCAGCAGCTTAGGGACCCCGGACTACGAGCAGTACTTC.

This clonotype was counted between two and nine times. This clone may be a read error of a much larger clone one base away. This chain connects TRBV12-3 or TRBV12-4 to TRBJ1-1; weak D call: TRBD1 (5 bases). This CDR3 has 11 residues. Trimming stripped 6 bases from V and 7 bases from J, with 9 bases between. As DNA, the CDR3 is TGTGCCAGCAGCCTACAGGATGAAGCTTTCTTT. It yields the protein CASSLQDEAFF.

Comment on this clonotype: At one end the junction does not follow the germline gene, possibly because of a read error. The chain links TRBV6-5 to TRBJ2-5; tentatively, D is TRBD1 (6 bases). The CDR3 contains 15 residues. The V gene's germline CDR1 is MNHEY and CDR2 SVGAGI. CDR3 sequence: CTSSPRNGGVETQYF. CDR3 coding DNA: TGTACCAGCAGTCCCCGCAATGGGGGCGTGGAGACCCAGTACTTC.

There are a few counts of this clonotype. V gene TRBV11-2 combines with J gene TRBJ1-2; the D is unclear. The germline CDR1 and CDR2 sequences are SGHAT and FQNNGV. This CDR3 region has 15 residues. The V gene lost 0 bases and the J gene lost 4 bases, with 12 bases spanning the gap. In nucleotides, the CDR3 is TGTGCCAGCAGCTTAGATCCGGGAGCAATCTATGGCTACACCTTC. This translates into CASSLDPGAIYGYTF.

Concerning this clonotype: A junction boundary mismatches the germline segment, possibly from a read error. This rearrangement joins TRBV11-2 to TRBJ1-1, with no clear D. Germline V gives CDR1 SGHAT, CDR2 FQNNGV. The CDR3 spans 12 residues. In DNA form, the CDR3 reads TGTACCAGCAGTAATACGGGAATTGAAGCTTTCTTT. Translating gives CTSSNTGIEAFF. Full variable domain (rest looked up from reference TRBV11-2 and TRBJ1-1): EAGVAQSPRYKIIEKRQSVAFWCNPISGHATLYWYQQILGQGPKLLIQFQNNGVVDDSQLPKDRFSAERLKGVDSTLKIQPAKLEDSAVYLCTSSNTGIEAFFGQGTRLTVV.

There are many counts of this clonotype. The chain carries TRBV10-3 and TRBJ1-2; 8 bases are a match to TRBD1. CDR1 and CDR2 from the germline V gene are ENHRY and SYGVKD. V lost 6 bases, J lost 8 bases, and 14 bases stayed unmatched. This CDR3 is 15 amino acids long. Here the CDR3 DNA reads TGTGCCATCAGGGAGCAGGACAGGGCTGGGCGCGGCTACACCTTC. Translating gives CAIREQDRAGRGYTF.